This TCR beta chain comes out of a study of cytomegalovirus exposure and HLA in healthy donors. 60 Vbeta and 13 Jbeta primers were used in PCR. Data came from immunoSEQ multiplex PCR; TCRdb stores just in-frame clones and leaves some out. The sample carries 170,000 or so clones, 84% recorded once. V was pared by 0 bases and J by 6 bases, with 10 bases between. This CDR3 comprises 13 residues. CDR1 is SGHKS, CDR2 YYEKEE, per germline (reference sequence). This receptor was obtained from a girl aged 10 to 17 in good health and CMV-seropositive. The chain combines TRBV5-5 with TRBJ2-7; D not resolved. The specimen was PBMCs. The CDR3 spells CASSLDVSSEQYF. DNA of the CDR3: TGTGCCAGCAGCTTGGATGTGAGTTCCGAGCAGTACTTC. The full variable domain, rest sourced from reference TRBV5-5 and TRBJ2-7, is DAGVTQSPTHLIKTRGQQVTLRCSPISGHKSVSWYQQVLGQGPQFIFQYYEKEERGRGNFPDRFSARQFPNYSSELNVNALLLGDSALYLCASSLDVSSEQYFGPGTRLTVT.